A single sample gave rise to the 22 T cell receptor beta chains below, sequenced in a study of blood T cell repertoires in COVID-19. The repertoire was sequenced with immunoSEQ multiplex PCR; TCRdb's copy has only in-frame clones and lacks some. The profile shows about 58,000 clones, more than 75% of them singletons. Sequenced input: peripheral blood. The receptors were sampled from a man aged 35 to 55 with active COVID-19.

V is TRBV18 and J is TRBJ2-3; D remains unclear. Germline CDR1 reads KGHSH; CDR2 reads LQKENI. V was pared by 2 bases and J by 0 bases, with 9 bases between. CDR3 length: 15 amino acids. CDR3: CASSPALASTDTQYF. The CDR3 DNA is TGTGCCAGCTCACCAGCCTTGGCTAGCACAGATACGCAGTATTTT.

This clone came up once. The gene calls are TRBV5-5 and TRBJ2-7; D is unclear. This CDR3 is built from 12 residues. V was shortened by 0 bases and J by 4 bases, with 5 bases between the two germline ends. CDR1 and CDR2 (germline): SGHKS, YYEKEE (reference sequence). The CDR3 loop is CASSLGAYEQYF. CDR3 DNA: TGTGCCAGCAGCTTGGGAGCTTACGAGCAGTACTTC.

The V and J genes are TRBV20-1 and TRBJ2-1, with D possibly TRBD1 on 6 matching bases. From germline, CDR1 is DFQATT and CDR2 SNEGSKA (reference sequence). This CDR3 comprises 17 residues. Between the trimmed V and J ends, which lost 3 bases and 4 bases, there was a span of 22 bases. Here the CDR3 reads CSASGFDRKEVYNEQFF. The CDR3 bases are TGCAGTGCTAGTGGTTTTGACAGGAAAGAAGTTTACAATGAGCAGTTCTTC.

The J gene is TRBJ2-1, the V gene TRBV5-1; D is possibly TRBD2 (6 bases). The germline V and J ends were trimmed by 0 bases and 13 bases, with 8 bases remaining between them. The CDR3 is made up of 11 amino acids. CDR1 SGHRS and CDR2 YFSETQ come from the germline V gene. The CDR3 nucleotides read TGCGCCAGCAGCTTGGCCGGACTACAGTTCTTC. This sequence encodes CASSLAGLQFF.

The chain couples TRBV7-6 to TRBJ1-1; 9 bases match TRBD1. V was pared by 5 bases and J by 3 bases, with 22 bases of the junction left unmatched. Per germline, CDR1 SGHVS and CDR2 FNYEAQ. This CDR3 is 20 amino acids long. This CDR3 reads CASSPTTLKPRTGVDTEAFF. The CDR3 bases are TGTGCCAGCAGCCCCACGACCTTAAAACCTCGGACAGGGGTAGACACTGAAGCTTTCTTT.

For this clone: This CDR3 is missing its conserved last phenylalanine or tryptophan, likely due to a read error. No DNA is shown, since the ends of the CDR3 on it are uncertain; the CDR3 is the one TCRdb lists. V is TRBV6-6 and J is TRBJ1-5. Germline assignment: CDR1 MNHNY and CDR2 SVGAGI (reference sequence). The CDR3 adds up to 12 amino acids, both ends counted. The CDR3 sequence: CASSYSGEGPKS.

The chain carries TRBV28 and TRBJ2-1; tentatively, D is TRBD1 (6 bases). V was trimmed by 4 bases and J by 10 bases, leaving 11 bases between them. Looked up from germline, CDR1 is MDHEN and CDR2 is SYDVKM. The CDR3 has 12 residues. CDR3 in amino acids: CASSYAGTEQFF. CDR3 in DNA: TGTGCCAGCAGTTACGCCGGGACAGAGCAGTTCTTC.

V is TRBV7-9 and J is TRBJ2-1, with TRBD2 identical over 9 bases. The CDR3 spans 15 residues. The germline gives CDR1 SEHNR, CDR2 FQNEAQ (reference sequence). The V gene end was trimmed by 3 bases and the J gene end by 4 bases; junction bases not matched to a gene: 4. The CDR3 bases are TGTGCCAGCAGCTTTGGCGGGAGGGATTACAATGAGCAGTTCTTC. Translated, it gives CASSFGGRDYNEQFF.

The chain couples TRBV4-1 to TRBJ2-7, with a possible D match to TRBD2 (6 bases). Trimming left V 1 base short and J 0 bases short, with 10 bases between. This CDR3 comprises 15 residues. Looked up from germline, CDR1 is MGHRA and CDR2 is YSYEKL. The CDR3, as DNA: TGCGCCAGCAGCCAAGTAGTGGGGGGCTCCTACGAGCAGTACTTC. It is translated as CASSQVVGGSYEQYF.

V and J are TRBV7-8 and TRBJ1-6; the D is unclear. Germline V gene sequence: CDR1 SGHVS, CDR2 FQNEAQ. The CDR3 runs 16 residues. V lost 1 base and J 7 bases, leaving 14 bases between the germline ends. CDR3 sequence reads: CASSLETAPQNSPLHF. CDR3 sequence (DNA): TGTGCCAGCAGCTTAGAAACAGCCCCACAGAATTCACCCCTCCACTTT.

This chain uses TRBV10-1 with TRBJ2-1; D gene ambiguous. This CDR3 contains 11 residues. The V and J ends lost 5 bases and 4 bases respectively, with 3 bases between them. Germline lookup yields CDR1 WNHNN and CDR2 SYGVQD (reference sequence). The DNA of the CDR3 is TGCGCCAGCAGTCAATACAATGAGCAGTTCTTC. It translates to CASSQYNEQFF.

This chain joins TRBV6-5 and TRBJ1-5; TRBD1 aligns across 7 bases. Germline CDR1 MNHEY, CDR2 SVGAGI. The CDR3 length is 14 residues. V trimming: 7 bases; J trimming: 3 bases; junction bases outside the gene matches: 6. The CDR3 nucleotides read TGTGCCAGCACTTTAGGACAGGCCAATCAGCCCCAGCATTTT. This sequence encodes CASTLGQANQPQHF.

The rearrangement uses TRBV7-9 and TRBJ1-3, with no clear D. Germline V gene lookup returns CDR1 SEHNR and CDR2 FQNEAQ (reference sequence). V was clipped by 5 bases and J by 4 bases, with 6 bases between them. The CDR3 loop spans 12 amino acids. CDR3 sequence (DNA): TGTGCCAGCAGCCGGGAGGGAAACACCATATATTTT. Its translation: CASSREGNTIYF.

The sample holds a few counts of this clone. DNA of the CDR3: TGTGCCAGCAGCCTACAGGGGGCTGAAGAGCAGTACTTC. Encoded protein: CASSLQGAEEQYF. V is TRBV3-1 (or the pseudogene TRBV3-2) and J is TRBJ2-7; 9 nucleotides match TRBD1. V dropped 4 bases and J dropped 7; count of bases not matched to a gene: 5. The CDR3 spans 13 residues. Germline values: CDR1 LGHDT, CDR2 YNNKEL (reference sequence).

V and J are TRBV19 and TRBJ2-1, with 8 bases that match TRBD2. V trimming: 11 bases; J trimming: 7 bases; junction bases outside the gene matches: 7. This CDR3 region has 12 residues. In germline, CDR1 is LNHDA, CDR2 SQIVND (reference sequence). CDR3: CAVAGGGNEQFF. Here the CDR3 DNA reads TGTGCCGTCGCGGGGGGTGGGAATGAGCAGTTCTTC. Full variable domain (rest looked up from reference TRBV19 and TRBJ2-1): DGGITQSPKYLFRKEGQNVTLSCEQNLNHDAMYWYRQDPGQGLRLIYYSQIVNDFQKGDIAEGYSVSREKKESFPLTVTSAQKNPTAFYLCAVAGGGNEQFFGPGTRLTVL.

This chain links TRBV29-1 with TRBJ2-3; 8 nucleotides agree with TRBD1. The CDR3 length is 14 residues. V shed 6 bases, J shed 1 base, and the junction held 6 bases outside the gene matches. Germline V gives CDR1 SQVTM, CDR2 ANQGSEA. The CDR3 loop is CSVDRGGGTDTQYF. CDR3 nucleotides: TGCAGCGTCGACAGGGGCGGGGGCACAGATACGCAGTATTTT.

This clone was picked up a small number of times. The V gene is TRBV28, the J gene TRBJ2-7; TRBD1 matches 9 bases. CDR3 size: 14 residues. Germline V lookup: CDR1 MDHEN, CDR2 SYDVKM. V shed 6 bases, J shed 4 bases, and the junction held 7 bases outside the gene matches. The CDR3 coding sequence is TGTGCCAGCAGACGTAGGGACAGGGAGTACGAGCAGTACTTC. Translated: CASRRRDREYEQYF.

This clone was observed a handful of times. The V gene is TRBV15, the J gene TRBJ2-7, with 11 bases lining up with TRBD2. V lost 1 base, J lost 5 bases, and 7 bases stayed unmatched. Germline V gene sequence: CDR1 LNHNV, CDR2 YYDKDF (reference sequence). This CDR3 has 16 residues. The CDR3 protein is CATSRGKLAGDHEQYF. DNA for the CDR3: TGTGCCACCAGCAGAGGCAAACTAGCGGGAGACCACGAGCAGTACTTC.

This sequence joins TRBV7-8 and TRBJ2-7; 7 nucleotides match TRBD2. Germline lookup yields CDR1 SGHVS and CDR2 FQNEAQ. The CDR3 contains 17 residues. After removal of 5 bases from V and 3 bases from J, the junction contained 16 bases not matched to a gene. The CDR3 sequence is CASSIWVGTGGSYEQYF. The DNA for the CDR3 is TGTGCCAGCAGCATATGGGTAGGGACGGGGGGAAGCTACGAGCAGTACTTC.

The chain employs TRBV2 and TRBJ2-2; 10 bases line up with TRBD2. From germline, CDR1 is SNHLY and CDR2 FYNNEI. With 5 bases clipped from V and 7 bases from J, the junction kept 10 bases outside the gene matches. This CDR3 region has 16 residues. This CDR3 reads CASSLSGRAGIGELFF. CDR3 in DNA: TGTGCCAGCAGTCTGAGCGGGAGGGCCGGGATCGGGGAGCTGTTTTTT.

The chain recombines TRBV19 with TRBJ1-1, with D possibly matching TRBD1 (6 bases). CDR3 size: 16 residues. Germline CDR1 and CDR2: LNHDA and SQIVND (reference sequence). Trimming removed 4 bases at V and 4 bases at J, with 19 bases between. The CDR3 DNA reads TGTGCCAGTAGTAACCCCCTACAGGGATGGAGCACTGAAGCTTTCTTT. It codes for CASSNPLQGWSTEAFF.

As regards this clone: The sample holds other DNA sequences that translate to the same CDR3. CDR3 in amino acids: CASSIGGGELFF. The CDR3 DNA reads as TGTGCCAGTAGTATCGGAGGCGGGGAGCTGTTTTTT. The rearrangement joins TRBV19 to TRBJ2-2; D possibly corresponds to TRBD2 (5 bases). Germline lookup yields CDR1 LNHDA and CDR2 SQIVND (reference sequence). V lost 3 bases, J lost 7 bases, and 6 bases lay in between. The CDR3 has 12 residues.